This entry features one T cell receptor (beta chain) sequence. What it binds is not known. Controls came from buffy coats of healthy blood donors. These data originate in a study of STAT5B mutations in CD4+ large granular lymphocyte leukemia. Regarding the study as a whole: Without putative leukemic clones, patient CD4-sorted repertoires remained more clonal than healthy CD4+ repertoires.

The survey-level immunoSEQ assay was used. Per the study methods: The detection floor for productive clonotype frequency was 2.59 x 10-5. Assay used: immunoSEQ multiplex PCR; TCRdb lists only in-frame clones, some missing. That table is the source of V, J and clone size, and D and trimming were worked out from the DNA. The data contain around 47,000 clones, 80% to 85% of them singletons. This CDR3 has 13 amino acids. Between the trimmed V and J ends, which lost 7 bases and 4 bases, there was a span of 13 bases. Germline V gene sequence: CDR1 MNHNS, CDR2 SASEGT. Sequencing used CD4+ T cells from blood buffy coats. The clonotype comes from a human donor in good health. The gene calls are TRBV6-1 and TRBJ1-2; tentative D call: TRBD1 (5 bases). CDR3 nucleotides: TGTGCCAGCACACAAGGCGGGGCCTATGGCTACACCTTC. Protein product: CASTQGGAYGYTF.